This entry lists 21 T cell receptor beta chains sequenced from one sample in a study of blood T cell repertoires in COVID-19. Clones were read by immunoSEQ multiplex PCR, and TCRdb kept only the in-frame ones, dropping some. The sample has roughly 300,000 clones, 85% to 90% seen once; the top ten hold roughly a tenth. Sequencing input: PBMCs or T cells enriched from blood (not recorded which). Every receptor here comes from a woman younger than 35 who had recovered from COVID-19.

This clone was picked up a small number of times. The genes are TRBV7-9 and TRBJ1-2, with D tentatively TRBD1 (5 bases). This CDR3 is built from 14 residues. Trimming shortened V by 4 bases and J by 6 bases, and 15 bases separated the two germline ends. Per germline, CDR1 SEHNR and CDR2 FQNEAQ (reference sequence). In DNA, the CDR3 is TGTGCCAGCAGCTCCCCTGGGGCAGTTAATGGCTACACCTTC. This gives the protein CASSSPGAVNGYTF.

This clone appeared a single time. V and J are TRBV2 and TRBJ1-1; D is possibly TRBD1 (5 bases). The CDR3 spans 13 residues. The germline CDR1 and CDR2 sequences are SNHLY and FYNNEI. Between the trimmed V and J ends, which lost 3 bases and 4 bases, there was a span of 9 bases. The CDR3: CASSDGGITEAFF. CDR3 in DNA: TGTGCCAGCAGTGACGGGGGTATCACTGAAGCTTTCTTT.

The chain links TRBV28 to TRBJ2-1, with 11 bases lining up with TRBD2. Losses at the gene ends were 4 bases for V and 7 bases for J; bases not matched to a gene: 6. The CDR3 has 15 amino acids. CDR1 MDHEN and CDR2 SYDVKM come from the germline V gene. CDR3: CASSSAGTSGNEQFF. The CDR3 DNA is TGTGCCAGCAGTTCAGCCGGGACTAGCGGTAATGAGCAGTTCTTC.

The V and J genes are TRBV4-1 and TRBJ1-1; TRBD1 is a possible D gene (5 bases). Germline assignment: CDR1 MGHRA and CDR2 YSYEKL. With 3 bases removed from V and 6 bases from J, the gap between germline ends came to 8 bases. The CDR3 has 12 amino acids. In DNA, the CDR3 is TGCGCCAGCAGCCATCTGACAGCTGAAGCTTTCTTT. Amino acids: CASSHLTAEAFF.

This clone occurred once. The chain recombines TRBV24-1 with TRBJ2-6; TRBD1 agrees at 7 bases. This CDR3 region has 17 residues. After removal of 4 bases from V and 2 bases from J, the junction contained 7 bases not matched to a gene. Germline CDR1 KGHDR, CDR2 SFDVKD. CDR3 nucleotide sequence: TGTGCCACCAGTGACCCGATAGACAGGGCTGGGGCCAACGTCCTGACTTTC. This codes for CATSDPIDRAGANVLTF.

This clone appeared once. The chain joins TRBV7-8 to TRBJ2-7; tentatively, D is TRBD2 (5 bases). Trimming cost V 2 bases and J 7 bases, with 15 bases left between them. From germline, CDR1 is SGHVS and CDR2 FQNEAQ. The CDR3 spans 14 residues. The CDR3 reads CASSLLLGGQEQYF. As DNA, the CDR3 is TGTGCCAGCAGCTTATTGCTAGGAGGTCAAGAGCAGTACTTC.

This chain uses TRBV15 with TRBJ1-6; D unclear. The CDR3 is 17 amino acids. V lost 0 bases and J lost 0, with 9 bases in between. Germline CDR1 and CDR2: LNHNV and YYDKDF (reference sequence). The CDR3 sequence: CATSRDLGSSYNSPLHF. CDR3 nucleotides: TGTGCCACCAGCAGAGATCTGGGGAGCTCCTATAATTCACCCCTCCACTTT.

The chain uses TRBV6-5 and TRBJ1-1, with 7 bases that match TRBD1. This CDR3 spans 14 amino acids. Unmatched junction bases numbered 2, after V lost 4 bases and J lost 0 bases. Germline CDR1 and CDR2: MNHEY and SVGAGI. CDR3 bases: TGTGCCAGCAGTTGGGACAGTTTGAACACTGAAGCTTTCTTT. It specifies CASSWDSLNTEAFF.

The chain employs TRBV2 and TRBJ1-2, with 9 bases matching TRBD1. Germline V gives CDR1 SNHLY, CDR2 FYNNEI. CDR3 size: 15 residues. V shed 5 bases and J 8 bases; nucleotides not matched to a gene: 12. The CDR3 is CASSKRGGQGTGYTF. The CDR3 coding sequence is TGTGCCAGCAGTAAAAGAGGGGGACAGGGAACGGGCTACACCTTC. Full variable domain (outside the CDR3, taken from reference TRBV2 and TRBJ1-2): EPEVTQTPSHQVTQMGQEVILRCVPISNHLYFYWYRQILGQKVEFLVSFYNNEISEKSEIFDDQFSVERPDGSNFTLKIRSTKLEDSAMYFCASSKRGGQGTGYTFGSGTRLTVV.

CDR3: CASSPSDRSEAFF. The CDR3 DNA sequence: TGTGCCAGCAGCCCGTCGGACAGGTCTGAAGCTTTCTTT. The rearrangement links TRBV27 to TRBJ1-1; 7 nucleotides align to TRBD1. V trimming: 6 bases; J trimming: 6 bases; junction bases outside the gene matches: 7. Germline V gene lookup returns CDR1 MNHEY and CDR2 SMNVEV (reference sequence). The CDR3 runs to 13 residues.

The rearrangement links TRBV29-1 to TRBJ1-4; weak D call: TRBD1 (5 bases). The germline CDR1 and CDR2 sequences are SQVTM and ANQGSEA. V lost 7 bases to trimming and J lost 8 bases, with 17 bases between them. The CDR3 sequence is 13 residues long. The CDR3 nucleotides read TGCAGCGCAGCCTTCAGGGTTGGAGAAAAACTGTTTTTT. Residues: CSAAFRVGEKLFF.

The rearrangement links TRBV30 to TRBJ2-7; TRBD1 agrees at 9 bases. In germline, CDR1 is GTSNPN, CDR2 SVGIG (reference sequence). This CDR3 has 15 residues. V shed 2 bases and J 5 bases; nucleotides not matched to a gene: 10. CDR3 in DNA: TGTGCCTGGAGTTTGCCGGGACAGGGAACCCACGAGCAGTACTTC. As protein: CAWSLPGQGTHEQYF.

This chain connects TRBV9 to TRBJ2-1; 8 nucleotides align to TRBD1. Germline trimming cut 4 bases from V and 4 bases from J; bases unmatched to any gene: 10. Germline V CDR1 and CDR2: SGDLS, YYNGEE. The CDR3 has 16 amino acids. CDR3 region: CASSPGQGRGYNEQFF. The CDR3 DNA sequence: TGTGCCAGCAGCCCCGGACAGGGAAGGGGTTACAATGAGCAGTTCTTC. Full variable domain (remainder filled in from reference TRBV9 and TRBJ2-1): DSGVTQTPKHLITATGQRVTLRCSPRSGDLSVYWYQQSLDQGLQFLIQYYNGEERAKGNILERFSAQQFPDLHSELNLSSLELGDSALYFCASSPGQGRGYNEQFFGPGTRLTVL.

The CDR3 region is CASIPGTGGYTEAFF. In nucleotides, the CDR3 is TGTGCCAGCATCCCCGGTACAGGAGGGTACACTGAAGCTTTCTTT. The genes are TRBV7-9 and TRBJ1-1, with a weak D call TRBD1 (5 bases). Trimming left V 7 bases short and J 3 bases short, with 18 bases between. Germline V gives CDR1 SEHNR, CDR2 FQNEAQ (reference sequence). CDR3 length equals 15 residues.

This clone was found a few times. The CDR3 sequence is CASSYVPGLDGYTF. The CDR3 DNA follows: TGTGCCAGCAGTTACGTCCCCGGGTTGGATGGCTACACCTTC. The chain has TRBV6-5 and TRBJ1-2; D gene unclear. The CDR3 has 14 amino acids. From germline, CDR1 is MNHEY and CDR2 SVGAGI. The V end lost 2 bases, the J end lost 6 bases, and 13 bases lay between the germline ends.

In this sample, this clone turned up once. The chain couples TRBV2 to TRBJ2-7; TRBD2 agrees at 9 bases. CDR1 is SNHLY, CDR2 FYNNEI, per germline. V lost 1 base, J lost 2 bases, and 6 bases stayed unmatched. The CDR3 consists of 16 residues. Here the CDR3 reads CASSEGGAGGPYEQYF. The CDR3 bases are TGTGCCAGCAGTGAAGGGGGAGCGGGGGGCCCCTACGAGCAGTACTTC.

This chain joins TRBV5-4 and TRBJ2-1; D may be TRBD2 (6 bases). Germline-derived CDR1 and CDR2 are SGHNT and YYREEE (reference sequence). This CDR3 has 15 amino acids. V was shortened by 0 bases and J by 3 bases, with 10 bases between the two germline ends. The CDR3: CASSLGVAVYNEQFF. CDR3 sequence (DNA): TGTGCCAGCAGCTTGGGGGTAGCGGTCTACAATGAGCAGTTCTTC.

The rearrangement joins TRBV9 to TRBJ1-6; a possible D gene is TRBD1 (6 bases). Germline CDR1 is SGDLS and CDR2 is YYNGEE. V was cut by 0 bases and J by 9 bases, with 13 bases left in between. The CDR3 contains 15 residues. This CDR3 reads CASSVEHRVGSPLHF. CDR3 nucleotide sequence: TGTGCCAGCAGCGTAGAACACAGGGTGGGTTCACCCCTCCACTTT.

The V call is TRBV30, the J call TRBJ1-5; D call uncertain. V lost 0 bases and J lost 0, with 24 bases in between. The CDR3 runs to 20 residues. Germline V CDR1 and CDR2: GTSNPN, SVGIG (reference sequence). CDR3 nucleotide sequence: TGTGCCTGGAGTGTACCCCCGCTAGGTTTATCATCCCATAGCAATCAGCCCCAGCATTTT. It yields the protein CAWSVPPLGLSSHSNQPQHF.

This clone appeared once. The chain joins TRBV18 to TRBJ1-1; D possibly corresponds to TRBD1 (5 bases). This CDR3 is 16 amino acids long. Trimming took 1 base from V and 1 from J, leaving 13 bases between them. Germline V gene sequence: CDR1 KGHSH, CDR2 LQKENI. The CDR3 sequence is CASSPRRQKENTEAFF. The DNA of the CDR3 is TGTGCCAGCTCACCACGAAGACAGAAAGAGAACACTGAAGCTTTCTTT.

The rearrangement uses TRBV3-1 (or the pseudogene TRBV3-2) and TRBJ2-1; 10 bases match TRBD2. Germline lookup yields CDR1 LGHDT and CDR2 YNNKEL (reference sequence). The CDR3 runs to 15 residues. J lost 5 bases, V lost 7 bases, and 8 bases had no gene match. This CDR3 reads CASTVAGGIHNEQFF. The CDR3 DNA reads TGTGCCAGCACCGTAGCGGGAGGCATTCACAATGAGCAGTTCTTC.